The 31 T cell receptor beta chains in this list originate from one sample, sequenced in a study of neurological immune-mediated disorders (dated by TCRdb to between 2017 and 2020). In the paper's terms, the time point label means: longitudinal time-point 3. The library was produced with 5' RACE. TCRdb names Illumina HiSeq 2500 as the instrument used. TCRdb reworked the public reads: Q25 trimming with fastp, MiXCR clone assembly, productive beta chains retained. Rows matching on CDR3 protein sequence are summarized as one entry with the most common DNA and genes. The sample table contains around 53,000 distinct CDR3 sequences; only one count was recorded for roughly 8.8% of them. Under 2% of the sample is in the top ten clones. What was sequenced was PBMCs. The receptors were gathered from a woman in her thirties or forties in good health.

This clonotype came up many times. This rearrangement joins TRBV10-2 to TRBJ2-1; weak D call: TRBD1 (5 bases). Per germline, CDR1 WSHSY and CDR2 SAAADI. The V and J ends lost 2 bases and 2 bases respectively, with 10 bases between them. CDR3 size: 15 residues. The chain's CDR3 is CASSERQGTYNEQFF. The CDR3 region has the DNA TGCGCCAGCAGTGAGCGGCAGGGCACCTACAATGAGCAGTTCTTC.

This clonotype was counted at least ten times. This sequence joins TRBV27 and TRBJ2-1; no reliable D call. The germline gives CDR1 MNHEY, CDR2 SMNVEV (reference sequence). The CDR3 is 15 amino acids. V was clipped by 7 bases and J by 8 bases, with 21 bases between them. The DNA of the CDR3 is TGTGCCAGCACAGTATACGGAATGGCTTACGATGAGCAGTTCTTC. Translating gives CASTVYGMAYDEQFF.

The chain combines TRBV6-1 with TRBJ2-1; D may be TRBD2 (6 bases). This CDR3 spans 16 amino acids. Germline CDR1 reads MNHNS; CDR2 reads SASEGT. V shed 8 bases and J shed 6 bases, with 23 bases lying between them. The CDR3 DNA sequence: TGTGCCAGCCTTGCTGCCGCTAGCGTCGGGCGCAATGAGCAGTTCTTC. Residues: CASLAAASVGRNEQFF.

At least ten counts were recorded for this clonotype. The genes are TRBV3-1 and TRBJ2-7; TRBD2 is a possible D gene (5 bases). The germline gives CDR1 LGHDT, CDR2 YNNKEL (reference sequence). The CDR3 contains 15 residues. Trimming stripped 2 bases from V and 2 bases from J, with 13 bases between. CDR3 residues: CASSQQFAGAYEQYF. CDR3 nucleotide sequence: TGTGCCAGCAGCCAACAATTTGCGGGCGCCTACGAGCAGTACTTC.

This clonotype was seen repeatedly, ten times or more. V usage is TRBV9 and J usage is TRBJ1-3, with D maybe TRBD1 (5 bases). Looked up from germline, CDR1 is SGDLS and CDR2 is YYNGEE. CDR3 size: 15 residues. Between the trimmed V and J ends, which lost 3 bases and 0 bases, there was a span of 10 bases. The CDR3 reads CASSAGLGSGNTIYF. For the CDR3, the DNA is TGTGCCAGCAGCGCGGGGCTCGGCTCTGGAAACACCATATATTTT. Full variable domain (missing parts from reference TRBV9 and TRBJ1-3): DSGVTQTPKHLITATGQRVTLRCSPRSGDLSVYWYQQSLDQGLQFLIQYYNGEERAKGNILERFSAQQFPDLHSELNLSSLELGDSALYFCASSAGLGSGNTIYFGEGSWLTVV.

The sample holds a few counts of this clonotype. The CDR3 here is CASSLGAEGEAFF. The CDR3 region has the DNA TGTGCCAGCAGCTTAGGGGCGGAGGGTGAAGCTTTCTTT. The V and J genes are TRBV7-9 and TRBJ1-1; D is unclear. Trimming took off 1 base at V and 7 bases at J, with 10 bases between the two ends. From germline, CDR1 is SEHNR and CDR2 FQNEAQ (reference sequence). The CDR3 has 13 residues. The full variable domain, completed using reference TRBV7-9 and TRBJ1-1, is DTGVSQNPRHKITKRGQNVTFRCDPISEHNRLYWYRQTLGQGPEFLTYFQNEAQLEKSRLLSDRFSAERPKGSFSTLEIQRTEQGDSAMYLCASSLGAEGEAFFGQGTRLTVV.

V gene TRBV7-2 combines with J gene TRBJ1-2; possibly TRBD1 for D (5 bases). There are 14 residues in the CDR3. The germline CDR1 and CDR2 sequences are SGHTA and FQGNSA. Trimming removed 4 bases at V and 4 bases at J, with 13 bases between. CDR3: CASSSEGSGYGYTF. Written as DNA, the CDR3 is TGTGCCAGCAGCTCCGAGGGGAGCGGCTATGGCTACACCTTC.

Many counts were recorded for this clonotype. One end of the junction varies from germline; a read error may be responsible. The genes are TRBV7-2 and TRBJ1-1; 8 nucleotides align to TRBD1. The CDR3 loop spans 14 amino acids. CDR1 and CDR2 from the germline V gene are SGHTA and FQGNSA. CDR3 nucleotides: TGTGCCAGCAGCTTCAGGGGGCTGAATACTGAAGCTTTCTTT. Protein sequence: CASSFRGLNTEAFF.

There are many counts of this clonotype. The chain recombines TRBV29-1 with TRBJ2-3; 7 bases are a match to TRBD2. CDR1 and CDR2 (germline): SQVTM, ANQGSEA. J was trimmed by 3 bases and V by 8 bases; bases with no gene match: 8. CDR3 length: 13 residues. CDR3 DNA sequence: TGCAGCAGGGGTGAGGGAGGGACAGATACGCAGTATTTT. It codes for CSRGEGGTDTQYF.

There are many counts of this clonotype. The chain employs TRBV12-3 or TRBV12-4 and TRBJ2-5, with 8 bases aligning to TRBD1. The trim removed 2 bases at V and 7 bases at J, leaving 9 bases unmatched. This CDR3 has 15 residues. The CDR3 loop is CASSLYRGSAGTQYF. The CDR3 DNA is TGTGCCAGCAGTTTATACAGGGGGTCTGCCGGGACCCAGTACTTC.

Ten or more counts support this clonotype. The V and J genes are TRBV9 and TRBJ2-1, with a tentative D call TRBD2 (5 bases). Germline-derived CDR1 and CDR2 are SGDLS and YYNGEE. The ends were cut back, 4 bases at V and 2 bases at J, with 13 bases in the middle. The CDR3 consists of 15 residues. In DNA form, the CDR3 reads TGTGCCAGCAGCCCGAGAGAGCGGACCTACAATGAGCAGTTCTTC. It is translated as CASSPRERTYNEQFF.

This clonotype was picked up a small number of times. The chain combines TRBV20-1 with TRBJ2-3, with TRBD2 matching 10 bases. The trim removed 4 bases at V and 2 bases at J, leaving 15 bases unmatched. CDR1 is DFQATT and CDR2 is SNEGSKA in the germline V gene (reference sequence). This CDR3 is built from 18 residues. The CDR3 sequence: CSATRPVSGRAATDTQYF. As DNA, the CDR3 is TGCAGTGCTACCCGCCCGGTAAGCGGGAGGGCTGCCACAGATACGCAGTATTTT.

The chain combines TRBV10-2 with TRBJ1-2; a possible D gene is TRBD1 (6 bases). The length of the CDR3 is 14 residues. Germline values: CDR1 WSHSY, CDR2 SAAADI. With 3 bases removed from V and 4 bases from J, the gap between germline ends came to 12 bases. The CDR3 protein is CASSDVTGFYGYTF. The CDR3 nucleotides read TGCGCCAGCAGTGATGTGACAGGTTTCTATGGCTACACCTTC.

This clonotype was counted at least ten times. The chain is built from TRBV2 and TRBJ2-5; D is unclear. The CDR3 totals 11 residues. Germline CDR1 is SNHLY and CDR2 is FYNNEI. The V and J ends lost 2 bases and 7 bases respectively, with 5 bases between them. The CDR3 region is CASSESVTQYF. The CDR3 DNA follows: TGTGCCAGCAGTGAAAGTGTGACCCAGTACTTC.

This clonotype was counted many times. This chain links TRBV12-3 or TRBV12-4 with TRBJ1-5, with D possibly TRBD1 on 5 matching bases. The CDR3 runs to 14 residues. V dropped 8 bases and J dropped 1 base, with 12 bases sitting between them. The CDR3 DNA reads as TGTGCCAGCCAGACGGGGGGGAGCAATCAGCCCCAGCATTTT. This codes for CASQTGGSNQPQHF.

This clonotype appeared a few times. This chain connects TRBV18 to TRBJ1-5; 7 bases agree with TRBD1. Unmatched junction bases numbered 3, after V lost 6 bases and J lost 4 bases. CDR1 is KGHSH and CDR2 is LQKENI in the germline V gene. The CDR3 length is 13 residues. CDR3 in amino acids: CASSGDRNQPQHF. In nucleotides, the CDR3 is TGTGCCAGCTCCGGGGACAGAAATCAGCCCCAGCATTTT.

A few counts support this clonotype. The rearrangement uses TRBV6-2 or TRBV6-3 and TRBJ1-6; D possibly corresponds to TRBD1 (6 bases). Between the trimmed V and J ends, which lost 0 bases and 10 bases, there was a span of 13 bases. The CDR3 loop spans 15 amino acids. The germline CDR1 and CDR2 sequences are MNHEY and SVGEGT. This CDR3 reads CASSYSGGRPSPLHF. As DNA, the CDR3 is TGTGCCAGCAGTTACTCCGGGGGGCGGCCCTCACCCCTCCACTTT.

This clonotype was recorded many times. The genes are TRBV10-3 and TRBJ2-7; 7 nucleotides match TRBD1. The germline gives CDR1 ENHRY, CDR2 SYGVKD. This CDR3 region has 17 residues. The trim removed 6 bases at V and 4 bases at J, leaving 18 bases unmatched. CDR3 protein: CAISAETGSPGRYEQYF. The CDR3 nucleotides are TGTGCCATCAGCGCTGAGACAGGGTCCCCCGGACGTTACGAGCAGTACTTC.

This clonotype showed up many times. The V and J genes are TRBV29-1 and TRBJ2-1; D is perhaps TRBD1 (5 bases). Germline V gene data show CDR1 as SQVTM and CDR2 as ANQGSEA. The CDR3 length is 14 residues. V lost 6 bases, J lost 6 bases, and 18 bases lay in between. The CDR3 DNA sequence: TGCAGCGTCGCCAGGGTGTGGCCTGGCAATGAGCAGTTCTTC. Its translation is CSVARVWPGNEQFF.

As for this clonotype: A much larger clone differs by one base, so this may be a read error. The V call is TRBV6-5, the J call TRBJ2-2; D may match TRBD1 or TRBD2 (7 bases each). Deletions cut 4 bases from V and 3 bases from J, with 12 bases between. The CDR3 has 15 residues. Per germline, CDR1 MNHEY and CDR2 SVGAGI. CDR3 DNA: TGTGCCAGCAGTTTGCAGGGGGGGGACACCGGGGAGCTGTTTTTT. Translating gives CASSLQGGDTGELFF.

This clonotype occurred many times. This chain links TRBV21-1 with TRBJ2-3; no DNA check was done on the table's D call, TRBD2. TRBV21-1 corresponds to a pseudogene. The CDR3 length is 17 residues. CDR3 amino acids: CASRVTSGGQYTDTQYF. In nucleotides, the CDR3 is TGTGCCAGCAGGGTGACTAGCGGGGGCCAGTACACAGATACGCAGTATTTT.

This clonotype was detected ten times or more. The chain employs TRBV9 and TRBJ2-7; D tentatively fits TRBD1 or TRBD2 (5 bases each). The V gene lost 0 bases and the J gene lost 6 bases, with 16 bases spanning the gap. CDR1 and CDR2 from the germline V gene are SGDLS and YYNGEE. The CDR3 has 15 residues. The CDR3 is CASSVGRAIGTEQYF. For the CDR3, the DNA is TGTGCCAGCAGCGTAGGTAGGGCGATTGGGACCGAGCAGTACTTC.

For this clonotype: A much larger clone lies a single base off, so this may be a read error. The chain is built from TRBV4-3 and TRBJ2-5; D possibly corresponds to TRBD2 (5 bases). Germline CDR1 and CDR2: LGHNA and YSLEER. The CDR3 runs to 16 residues. The chain's CDR3 is CANSQERGGYQETQYF. CDR3 DNA sequence: TGCGCCAACAGCCAAGAGCGAGGCGGGTACCAAGAGACCCAGTACTTC.

The genes are TRBV4-1 and TRBJ2-1, with a tentative D call TRBD2 (6 bases). The V end was cut by 2 bases, the J end by 8 bases, with 19 bases between. The CDR3 loop spans 16 amino acids. Germline V gene lookup returns CDR1 MGHRA and CDR2 YSYEKL. In DNA form, the CDR3 reads TGCGCCAGCAGCCAACCCGCCGGGACTCGCGTTTATGAGCAGTTCTTC. Amino acids: CASSQPAGTRVYEQFF.

This clonotype showed up many times. The rearrangement uses TRBV2 and TRBJ2-3, with a weak D call TRBD1 (5 bases). The V end lost 3 bases, the J end lost 4 bases, and 14 bases lay between the germline ends. Germline assignment: CDR1 SNHLY and CDR2 FYNNEI. The CDR3 extends over 15 amino acids. As DNA, the CDR3 is TGTGCCAGCAGTGAGGGGCAATCCACAGCAGATACGCAGTATTTT. Protein: CASSEGQSTADTQYF.

In this sample, this clonotype turned up many times. This chain joins TRBV20-1 and TRBJ2-5; 14 bases map to TRBD2. Germline lookup yields CDR1 DFQATT and CDR2 SNEGSKA (reference sequence). J lost 8 bases, V lost 4 bases, and 6 bases had no gene match. The CDR3 runs to 14 residues. The CDR3 region is CSATQGTSGGTQYF. The CDR3 DNA sequence: TGCAGTGCTACCCAAGGGACTAGCGGGGGAACCCAGTACTTC.

This clonotype was counted ten times or more. The chain carries TRBV2 and TRBJ1-2; no firm D call. The germline V and J ends were trimmed by 6 bases and 2 bases, with 4 bases remaining between them. Looked up from germline, CDR1 is SNHLY and CDR2 is FYNNEI. This CDR3 is 11 amino acids long. In DNA, the CDR3 is TGTGCCAGCAGGGAAAACTATGGCTACACCTTC. Translation: CASRENYGYTF.

This clonotype was counted many times. The chain links TRBV3-1 to TRBJ2-7; D is possibly TRBD2 (6 bases). The germline V gene encodes CDR1 LGHDT and CDR2 YNNKEL (reference sequence). The CDR3 runs to 14 residues. Deletions cut 2 bases from V and 6 bases from J, with 14 bases between. The DNA of the CDR3 is TGTGCCAGCAGCCAAAGGGACTCCCGGGGCGAGCAGTACTTC. Translating gives CASSQRDSRGEQYF.

This clonotype came up many times. The V and J genes are TRBV24-1 and TRBJ2-2; either TRBD1 or TRBD2 may fit D (5 bases each). Germline V CDR1 and CDR2: KGHDR, SFDVKD. V was cut by 7 bases and J by 0 bases, with 11 bases left in between. The CDR3 sequence is 15 residues long. CDR3 sequence (DNA): TGTGCCACCAGAGCAGGGAGAGCGAACACCGGGGAGCTGTTTTTT. Translated: CATRAGRANTGELFF.

This clonotype was detected many times. The rearrangement uses TRBV12-3 or TRBV12-4 and TRBJ2-1; 8 bases align to TRBD1. The length of the CDR3 is 13 residues. Germline trimming cut 11 bases from V and 7 bases from J; bases unmatched to any gene: 10. CDR3 protein: CAGGTGPRNEQFF. DNA of the CDR3: TGTGCCGGAGGGACAGGTCCTAGGAATGAGCAGTTCTTC.

This clonotype showed up many times. The V call is TRBV24-1, the J call TRBJ1-1, with D possibly TRBD1 on 5 matching bases. This CDR3 comprises 13 residues. The V end lost 4 bases, the J end lost 2 bases, and 7 bases lay between the germline ends. In germline, CDR1 is KGHDR, CDR2 SFDVKD. The CDR3 spells CATSDGGNTEAFF. The CDR3 DNA is TGTGCCACCAGTGACGGGGGAAACACTGAAGCTTTCTTT.